Listed below are T cell receptor beta chains from one sample, sequenced in a study of cytomegalovirus exposure and HLA in healthy donors. Clones were sequenced by immunoSEQ multiplex PCR, and TCRdb holds only the in-frame ones, with some missing. This sample has under 250,000 clones, with roughly 79% found just once. The sample consisted of PBMCs. These receptors were obtained from a man aged 25-45 years in good health and CMV-seronegative. The CDR3 runs from the conserved cysteine through the conserved F or W. Each record gives: clone size, J gene, D gene, V gene, CDR3 protein, CDR3 DNA. The D gene is left open where the match is weak. Where a row states a size, it is once, few, many or the class of an expanded clone; other rows omit it.

size: once
J: TRBJ1-3
D: .
V: TRBV28
CDR3: CASREGGDADTIYF
DNA: TGTGCCAGCAGGGAAGGGGGGGACGCGGACACCATATATTTT

size: few
J: TRBJ2-7
D: .
V: TRBV27
CDR3: CASSSPRAYEQYF
DNA: TGTGCCAGCAGTTCCCCGCGGGCCTACGAGCAGTACTTC

size: .
J: TRBJ2-7
D: TRBD1
V: TRBV7-9
CDR3: CASSPGQVIYEQYF
DNA: TGTGCCAGCAGCCCCGGACAGGTTATCTACGAGCAGTACTTC

size: few
J: TRBJ1-5
D: .
V: TRBV7-9
CDR3: CASSLLDTGSGGNQPQHF
DNA: TGTGCCAGCAGCTTACTTGATACAGGGAGTGGAGGCAATCAGCCCCAGCATTTT

size: .
J: TRBJ2-1
D: TRBD1
V: TRBV5-1
CDR3: CASSLWLRGSSYNEQFF
DNA: TGCGCCAGCAGCTTGTGGCTCAGGGGGAGCTCCTACAATGAGCAGTTCTTC

size: once
J: TRBJ2-7
D: TRBD1
V: TRBV4-1
CDR3: CASSQDTPTGSSVSAYEQYF
DNA: TGCGCCAGCAGCCAAGATACCCCGACAGGGAGTAGTGTAAGCGCCTACGAGCAGTACTTC

size: .
J: TRBJ2-5
D: .
V: TRBV5-1
CDR3: CASSLLEAGTQETQYF
DNA: TGCGCCAGCAGCCTTTTAGAAGCGGGTACCCAAGAGACCCAGTACTTC

size: .
J: TRBJ1-4
D: .
V: TRBV11-2
CDR3: CASSLGQGPNEKLFF
DNA: TGTGCCAGCAGCTTGGGGCAGGGCCCGAATGAAAAACTGTTTTTT

size: .
J: TRBJ2-7
D: .
V: TRBV10-3
CDR3: CAISESSGLSYEQYF
DNA: TGTGCCATCAGTGAGTCAAGCGGGTTGTCCTACGAGCAGTACTTC

size: .
J: TRBJ2-3
D: .
V: TRBV27
CDR3: CASSLARASGTDTQYF
DNA: TGTGCCAGCAGTTTAGCTAGGGCTAGCGGCACAGATACGCAGTATTTT

size: .
J: TRBJ1-5
D: .
V: TRBV30
CDR3: CAWSVMLGTEPQHF
DNA: TGTGCCTGGAGTGTAATGCTAGGTACTGAGCCCCAGCATTTT

size: .
J: TRBJ2-3
D: .
V: TRBV7-9
CDR3: CANSLARQGPDTQYF
DNA: TGTGCCAACAGCTTAGCCCGGCAGGGGCCAGATACGCAGTATTTT

size: .
J: TRBJ2-3
D: .
V: TRBV21-1
CDR3: CAKRQWTGRSDTQYF
DNA: TGTGCCAAGCGCCAGTGGACAGGGCGATCAGATACGCAGTATTTT

size: once
J: TRBJ2-3
D: TRBD2
V: TRBV5-1
CDR3: CASSPVAGGPADTQYF
DNA: TGCGCCAGCAGCCCCGTAGCGGGAGGGCCCGCAGATACGCAGTATTTT

size: .
J: TRBJ2-5
D: .
V: TRBV5-1
CDR3: CASSLRWWEETQYF
DNA: TGCGCCAGCAGCCTAAGGTGGTGGGAGGAGACCCAGTACTTC

size: .
J: TRBJ1-1
D: .
V: TRBV27
CDR3: CASSFGGAAFF
DNA: TGTGCCAGCAGTTTCGGGGGGGCAGCTTTCTTT

size: .
J: TRBJ2-5
D: TRBD2
V: TRBV14
CDR3: CASSHGLVRGTQYF
DNA: TGTGCCAGCAGCCACGGACTAGTTCGGGGGACCCAGTACTTC

size: once
J: TRBJ1-2
D: .
V: TRBV5-1
CDR3: CASSLSTLSGYTF
DNA: TGCGCCAGCAGCTTGTCTACACTATCTGGCTACACCTTC

size: .
J: TRBJ1-5
D: TRBD1
V: TRBV9
CDR3: CASSGQGAWNQPQHF
DNA: TGTGCCAGCAGCGGCCAGGGGGCATGGAATCAGCCCCAGCATTTT

size: .
J: TRBJ2-7
D: .
V: TRBV7-3
CDR3: CASSLLPGKSYEQYF
DNA: TGTGCCAGCAGCTTACTTCCAGGGAAGAGCTACGAGCAGTACTTC

size: .
J: TRBJ2-7
D: TRBD2
V: TRBV5-4
CDR3: CASSPPNRGDEQYF
DNA: TGTGCCAGCAGCCCACCGAACCGGGGGGATGAGCAGTACTTC

size: .
J: TRBJ2-5
D: TRBD2
V: TRBV5-6
CDR3: CASSQGSGRAAETQYF
DNA: TGTGCCAGCAGCCAAGGAAGCGGGAGGGCCGCAGAGACCCAGTACTTC

size: .
J: TRBJ1-2
D: .
V: TRBV27
CDR3: CASSLGVGDGYTF
DNA: TGTGCCAGCAGTTTAGGGGTAGGGGATGGCTACACCTTC

size: .
J: TRBJ1-1
D: TRBD1
V: TRBV29-1
CDR3: CSVWDSQNTEAFF
DNA: TGCAGCGTTTGGGACAGCCAGAACACTGAAGCTTTCTTT

size: .
J: TRBJ2-4
D: TRBD1
V: TRBV5-4
CDR3: CASSSQGAVAKNIQYF
DNA: TGTGCCAGCAGTTCGCAGGGGGCGGTAGCCAAAAACATTCAGTACTTC

size: .
J: TRBJ2-1
D: .
V: TRBV5-1
CDR3: CASSPGGVSYNEQFF
DNA: TGCGCCAGCAGTCCGGGTGGAGTGTCCTACAATGAGCAGTTCTTC